This paragraph covers one T cell receptor beta chain sequence. Antigen unknown. The sample is drawn from a study of healthy donors' naive CD4 and CD8 T cells. Overall study results and limits: Negatively charged CDR3s marked CD8+ lineage; positively charged CDR3s marked CD4+ lineage.

CDR3 length equals 15 residues. Trimming removed 6 bases from V and 4 bases from J; junction bases left unmatched: 13. Germline CDR1 and CDR2: SQVTM and ANQGSEA. Sorting defined naive CD4+ as CD4+CD8-CD45RO-CD45RA+ and naive CD8+ as CD8+CD4-CD45RA+CD27bright. Each TCR library used around 500 ng of total RNA and a linear amplification protocol. From the reads, TCRdb called clonotypes with MiXCR, one entry per CDR3 protein. The table records about 200,000 distinct CDR3 sequences, around three quarters of them present only once. The sequenced material came from naive CD4+ and CD8+ T cells sorted from blood, pooled from several donors. The chain is built from TRBV29-1 and TRBJ1-1; 8 bases match TRBD1. This TCR derives from a pool of human donors in good health; the sample pools cells from several healthy donors. This CDR3 is CSVVGTGPWGTEAFF. DNA for the CDR3: TGCAGCGTAGTCGGGACAGGACCTTGGGGCACTGAAGCTTTCTTT.